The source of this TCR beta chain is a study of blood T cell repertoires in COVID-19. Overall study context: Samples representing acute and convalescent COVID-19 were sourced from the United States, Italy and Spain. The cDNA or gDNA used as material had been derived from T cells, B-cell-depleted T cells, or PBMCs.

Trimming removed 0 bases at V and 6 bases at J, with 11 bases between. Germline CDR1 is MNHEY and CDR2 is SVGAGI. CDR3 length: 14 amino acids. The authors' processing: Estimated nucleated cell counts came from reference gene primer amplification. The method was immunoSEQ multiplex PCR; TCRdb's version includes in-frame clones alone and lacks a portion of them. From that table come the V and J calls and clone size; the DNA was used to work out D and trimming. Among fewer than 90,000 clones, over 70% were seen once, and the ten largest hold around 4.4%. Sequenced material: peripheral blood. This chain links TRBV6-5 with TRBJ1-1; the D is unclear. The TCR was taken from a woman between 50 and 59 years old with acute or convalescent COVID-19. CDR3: CASSYSGGSPEAFF. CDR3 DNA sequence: TGTGCCAGCAGTTACTCGGGAGGTAGCCCTGAAGCTTTCTTT.